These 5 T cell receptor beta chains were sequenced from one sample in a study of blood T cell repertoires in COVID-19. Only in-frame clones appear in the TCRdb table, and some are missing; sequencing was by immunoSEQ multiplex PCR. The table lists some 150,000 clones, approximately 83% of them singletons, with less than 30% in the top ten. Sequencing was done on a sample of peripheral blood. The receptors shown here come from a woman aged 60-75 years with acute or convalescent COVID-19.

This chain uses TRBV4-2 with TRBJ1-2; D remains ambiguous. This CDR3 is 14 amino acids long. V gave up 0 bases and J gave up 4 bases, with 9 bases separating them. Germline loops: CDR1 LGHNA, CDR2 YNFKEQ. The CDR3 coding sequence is TGTGCCAGCAGCCAAGATCGGGAGGCCTATGGCTACACCTTC. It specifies CASSQDREAYGYTF.

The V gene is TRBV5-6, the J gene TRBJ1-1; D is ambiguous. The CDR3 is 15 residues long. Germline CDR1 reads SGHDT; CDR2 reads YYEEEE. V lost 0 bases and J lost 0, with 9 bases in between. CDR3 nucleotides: TGTGCCAGCAGCTTGGTGCAGGTAATGAACACTGAAGCTTTCTTT. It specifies CASSLVQVMNTEAFF.

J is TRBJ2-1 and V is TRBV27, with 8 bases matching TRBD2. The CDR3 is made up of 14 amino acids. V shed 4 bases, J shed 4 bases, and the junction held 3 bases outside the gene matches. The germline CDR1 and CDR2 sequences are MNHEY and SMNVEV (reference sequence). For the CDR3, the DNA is TGTGCCAGCAGTTCTGGCGGGGGGTACAATGAGCAGTTCTTC. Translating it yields CASSSGGGYNEQFF.

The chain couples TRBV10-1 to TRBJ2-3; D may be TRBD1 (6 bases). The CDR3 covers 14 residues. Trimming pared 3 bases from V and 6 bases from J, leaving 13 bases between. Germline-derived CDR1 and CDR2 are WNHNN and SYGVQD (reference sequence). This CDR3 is CASSDTGLADTQYF. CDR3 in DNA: TGCGCCAGCAGTGATACAGGGTTAGCTGATACGCAGTATTTT.

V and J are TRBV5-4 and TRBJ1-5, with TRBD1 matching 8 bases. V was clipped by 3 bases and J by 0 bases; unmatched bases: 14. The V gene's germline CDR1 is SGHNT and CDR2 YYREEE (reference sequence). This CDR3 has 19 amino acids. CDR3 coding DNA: TGTGCCAGCAGCTCTCGTATCACAGGGGGTCACATTAGCAATCAGCCCCAGCATTTT. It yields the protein CASSSRITGGHISNQPQHF.